This T cell receptor beta chain came from a study of T-cell memory formation after mild COVID-19. Study results and caveats: Cross-reactive memory seemingly joined, as some responding clones were found in pre-infection memory.

This clonotype was counted between two and nine times. The antigen is unknown. CDR1 and CDR2 from the germline V gene are SQVTM and ANQGSEA. The CDR3 runs to 12 residues. Between the trimmed V and J ends, which lost 4 bases and 4 bases, there was a span of 11 bases. TCRdb re-called the 5' RACE reads with MiXCR, one entry per CDR3 protein. The sample comprises 380,000 or so distinct CDR3 sequences, under 15% of which are singletons, and around 22% rests with the top ten. This TCR came from a man aged 18 to 30 who had mild COVID-19 (a few samples of this study predate the infection). Cell type and time point are not known. The sequenced sample consisted of PBMCs or a T cell subset sorted from them (not recorded which). The chain is built from TRBV29-1 and TRBJ2-7; D may be TRBD1 or TRBD2 (6 bases each). This CDR3 is CSVAGGRYEQYF. The CDR3 DNA is TGCAGCGTTGCCGGGGGCAGGTACGAGCAGTACTTC.